The clone carrying this T cell receptor beta chain showed up just a few times. Its specificity is not known. This entry belongs to a study of beta chain features in type 1 diabetes. Study-level points and caveats: Across all four CD4+ subsets, people with type 1 diabetes showed modestly shorter TCRB CDR3s. Whether HLA type influences TCRB rearrangement remained unresolved here. The naive, central memory and Treg TCRB repertoires of patients appeared to be more similar to one another than those of healthy donors.

The authors took one heparinised blood draw, averaging roughly 120 mL, from each donor. Expressed TCRB transcripts were sequenced because the entire RNA isolate underwent reverse transcription. The data were produced by immunoSEQ multiplex PCR, yet TCRdb's version contains in-frame clones alone and is incomplete. Of 300,000 to 400,000 clones in the sample, 13% were seen once. Losses at the gene ends were 5 bases for V and 6 bases for J; bases not matched to a gene: 13. In germline, CDR1 is SNHLY, CDR2 FYNNEI. CDR3 size: 16 residues. The sequenced sample consisted of naive CD4+ T cells from blood. The gene calls are TRBV2 and TRBJ1-2, with 9 bases lining up with TRBD1. This TCR was recovered from a woman aged 18 to 35 with type 1 diabetes. The CDR3 loop reads CASSKSQGALGDGYTF. The CDR3 DNA reads TGTGCCAGCAGTAAATCACAGGGGGCGCTGGGAGATGGCTACACCTTC.